Listed below are T cell receptor beta chains from one sample, sequenced in a study of CD4 T cells in relation to SARS-CoV-2 and coronaviruses. Antigens for these TCRs are unknown. The repertoire was sequenced with immunoSEQ multiplex PCR; TCRdb's copy has only in-frame clones and lacks some. The sample consists of about 23,000 clones, just over 65% of them appearing once. Specimen: CD4+ T cells from PBMCs, cultured in vitro. These receptors came from a human donor in good health. Each CDR3 is given with its conserved first and last residue. A D gene is named only where the DNA matches it firmly. The size entry is marked missing in some rows and otherwise reads once, few, many or a size class.

TRBV6-5	13	few	TRBJ2-2	.	TGTGCCAGCAGAGGAGGGAACACCGGGGAGCTGTTTTTT	CASRGGNTGELFF
TRBV6-2/TRBV6-3	17	.	TRBJ2-3	.	TGTGCCAGCAGTTACGGCCGGGGGGCCTTTTTCTCAGATACGCAGTATTTT	CASSYGRGAFFSDTQYF
TRBV18	14	few	TRBJ1-5	.	TGTGCCAGCTCACCAGAGGGAAACAATTGGCCCCAGCATTTT	CASSPEGNNWPQHF
TRBV7-9	13	.	TRBJ2-1	.	TGTGCCAGCAGCTTAGACCTGAACAATGAGCAGTTCTTC	CASSLDLNNEQFF
TRBV2	16	few	TRBJ2-2	TRBD2	TGTGCCAGCAGTTCCGGGACTAGCGGGTGGGCCGGGGAGCTGTTTTTT	CASSSGTSGWAGELFF
TRBV9	16	once	TRBJ1-4	.	TGTGCCAGCAGCGTCCAGGGCGGCGGGGCTAATGAAAAACTGTTTTTT	CASSVQGGGANEKLFF
TRBV4-3	13	.	TRBJ2-7	.	TGCGCCAGCAGCCAATTGAGGACCTACGAGCAGTACTTC	CASSQLRTYEQYF
TRBV5-1	14	.	TRBJ1-1	.	TGCGCCAGCAGCTTGGGTCAGAACCCCACTGAAGCTTTCTTT	CASSLGQNPTEAFF
TRBV5-5	16	.	TRBJ1-1	.	TGTGCCAGCAGCTTGTTACTGTGGGGGGCAGACACTGAAGCTTTCTTT	CASSLLLWGADTEAFF
TRBV9	14	.	TRBJ2-3	TRBD2	TGTGCCAGCAGCCTTAGCGGGAGAACAGATACGCAGTATTTT	CASSLSGRTDTQYF
TRBV11-2	15	.	TRBJ2-3	.	TGTGCCAGCAGCTCCGTAGCTGGGAGAGCAGATACGCAGTATTTT	CASSSVAGRADTQYF
TRBV13	15	.	TRBJ1-1	TRBD1	TGTGCCAGCAGCCCACTCGGGACAGGGATCGCTGAAGCTTTCTTT	CASSPLGTGIAEAFF
TRBV6-6	13	.	TRBJ1-5	.	TGTGCCAGCCATGGCACTGACAATCAGCCCCAGCATTTT	CASHGTDNQPQHF
TRBV6-2/TRBV6-3	16	.	TRBJ1-1	.	TGTGCCAGCAGTTACACGGTGGCAGGGCGAAAGGCTGAAGCTTTCTTT	CASSYTVAGRKAEAFF
TRBV19	14	.	TRBJ1-2	.	TGTGCCAGTAGTATCACACCCACCACGCGGGGCTACACCTTC	CASSITPTTRGYTF
TRBV12-3/TRBV12-4	13	.	TRBJ1-4	.	TGTGCCAGCGAAGACACCCTTAATGAAAAACTGTTTTTT	CASEDTLNEKLFF
TRBV9	15	.	TRBJ2-5	TRBD2	TGTGCCAGCAGCGTAGGGCTAGCGGGGGGAGAGACCCAGTACTTC	CASSVGLAGGETQYF
TRBV2	14	few	TRBJ2-2	.	TGTGCCAGCAGAGGACAGCCCAACACCGGGGAGCTGTTTTTT	CASRGQPNTGELFF
TRBV14	13	.	TRBJ1-5	.	TGTGCCAGCAGCCAAGACCTCGGTCAGCCCCAGCATTTT	CASSQDLGQPQHF
TRBV28	14	.	TRBJ1-2	.	TGTGCCAGCAGTTTCGCTCAGGCTGTTTATGGCTACACCTTC	CASSFAQAVYGYTF
TRBV29-1	11	.	TRBJ2-5	TRBD1	TGCAGCGTTCGACAGGGCGAGACCCAGTACTTC	CSVRQGETQYF
TRBV3-1/TRBV3-2	18	few	TRBJ2-4	TRBD2	TGTGCCAGCAGCCAAGGGGCTAGCGGGGGGGTAGCCAAAAACATTCAGTACTTC	CASSQGASGGVAKNIQYF
TRBV2	9	.	TRBJ2-7	.	TGTGCCTTAGGGGGGGAGCAGTACTTC	CALGGEQYF
TRBV24-1	17	.	TRBJ2-1	.	TGTGCCACCAGGGACTTCCAAACAGGGTGCACCTACAATGAGCAGTTCTTC	CATRDFQTGCTYNEQFF
TRBV4-3	15	.	TRBJ1-5	.	TGCGCCAGCAGCCAAGATAGGGGTCTTTGGCAGCCCCAGCATTTT	CASSQDRGLWQPQHF
TRBV6-4	15	.	TRBJ1-2	TRBD1	TGTGCCAGCAGTGAATCAAACAGGGGGCAGGGAGGCTACACCTTC	CASSESNRGQGGYTF
TRBV2	14	few	TRBJ2-1	TRBD2	TGTGCCAGCAGGGGACTAGCGGGAAGCAATGAGCAGTTCTTC	CASRGLAGSNEQFF
TRBV4-2	13	.	TRBJ2-7	.	TGTGCCAGCAGCCCCCCGGGGACTTACGAGCAGTACTTC	CASSPPGTYEQYF
TRBV30	15	.	TRBJ1-2	.	TGTGCCTGGAGTGTACTGGGGGGCACCTTCTATGGCTACACCTTC	CAWSVLGGTFYGYTF
TRBV27	14	.	TRBJ2-3	TRBD1	TGTGCCAGCAGTGTGGGACAGGGAGGAGATACGCAGTATTTT	CASSVGQGGDTQYF
TRBV6-6	15	.	TRBJ2-7	TRBD2	TGTGCCAGCATCCGCCCGGGACTAGGGTCCTACGAGCAGTACTTC	CASIRPGLGSYEQYF
TRBV7-9	13	.	TRBJ1-2	.	TGTGCCAGCAGCCAGGGGTCCGGGTATGGCTACACCTTC	CASSQGSGYGYTF
TRBV5-1	15	medium-sized	TRBJ2-3	TRBD2	TGCGCCAGCAGCATTAGCGGGAGTCCCGAGGATACGCAGTATTTT	CASSISGSPEDTQYF
TRBV7-9	15	.	TRBJ1-4	TRBD1	TGTGCCAGCAGCACCGGACAGGGGGGGAATGAAAAACTGTTTTTT	CASSTGQGGNEKLFF
TRBV6-2/TRBV6-3	13	few	TRBJ2-1	TRBD1	TGTGCCAGCAGTTACGGCAGGGGGCATGAGCAGTTCTTC	CASSYGRGHEQFF
TRBV3-1/TRBV3-2	14	few	TRBJ2-1	TRBD2	TGTGCCAGCAGCCAAGATCTGGGGGGGAGTGAGCAGTTCTTC	CASSQDLGGSEQFF
TRBV5-1	15	.	TRBJ2-1	TRBD2	TGCGCCAGCAGCCCGGGTAGCGGGGGGTACAATGAGCAGTTCTTC	CASSPGSGGYNEQFF
TRBV18	17	.	TRBJ1-4	.	TGTGCCAGCTCACCTCTCCGGGAGCCTTTGGCTAATGAAAAACTGTTTTTT	CASSPLREPLANEKLFF
TRBV7-2	17	.	TRBJ2-1	.	TGTGCCAGCAGCTTAGGATCTGGGGGGGGGCGGAACAATGAGCAGTTCTTC	CASSLGSGGGRNNEQFF
TRBV5-1	16	.	TRBJ1-4	TRBD1	TGCGCCAGCAGCCAAATAGCGGGACAGGGTCTAGAAAAACTGTTTTTT	CASSQIAGQGLEKLFF
TRBV19	14	once	TRBJ1-4	.	TGTGCCAGTAGTATCGGCGGCGGCTCACCGTGGCAGTTTTTT	CASSIGGGSPWQFF
TRBV10-2	17	.	TRBJ2-3	TRBD2	TGCGCCAGCATAGGCCTAGCGGGGGACCTAGGGTCAGATACGCAGTATTTT	CASIGLAGDLGSDTQYF